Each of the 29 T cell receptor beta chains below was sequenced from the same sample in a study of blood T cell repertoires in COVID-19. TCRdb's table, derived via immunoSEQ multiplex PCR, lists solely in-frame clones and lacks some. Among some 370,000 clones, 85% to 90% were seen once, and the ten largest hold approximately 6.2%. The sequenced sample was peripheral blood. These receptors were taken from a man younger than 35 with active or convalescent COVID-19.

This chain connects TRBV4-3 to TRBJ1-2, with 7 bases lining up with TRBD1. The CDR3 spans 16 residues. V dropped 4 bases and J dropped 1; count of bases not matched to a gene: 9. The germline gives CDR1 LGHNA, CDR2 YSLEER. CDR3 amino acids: CASSPTGTEDNYGYTF. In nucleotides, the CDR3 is TGCGCCAGCAGCCCAACCGGGACAGAAGATAACTATGGCTACACCTTC.

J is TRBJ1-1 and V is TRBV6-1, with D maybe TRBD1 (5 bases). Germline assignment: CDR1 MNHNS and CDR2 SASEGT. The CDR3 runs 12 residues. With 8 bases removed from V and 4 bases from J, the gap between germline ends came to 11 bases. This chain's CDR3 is CASAGQATEAFF. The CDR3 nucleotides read TGTGCCAGCGCCGGACAAGCCACTGAAGCTTTCTTT.

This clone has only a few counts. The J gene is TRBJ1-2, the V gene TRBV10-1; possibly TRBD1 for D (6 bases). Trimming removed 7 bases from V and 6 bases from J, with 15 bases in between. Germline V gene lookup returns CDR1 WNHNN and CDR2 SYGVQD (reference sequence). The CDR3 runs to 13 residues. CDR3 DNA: TGCGCCAGCACCGAGGGGGACGGCCATGGCTACACCTTC. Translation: CASTEGDGHGYTF.

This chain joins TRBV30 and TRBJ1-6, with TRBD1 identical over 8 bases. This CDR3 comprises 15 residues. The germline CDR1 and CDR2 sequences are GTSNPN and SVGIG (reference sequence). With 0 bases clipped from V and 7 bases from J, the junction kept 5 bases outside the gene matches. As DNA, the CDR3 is TGTGCCTGGAGTGTAGGACAGGGTCAAAATTCACCCCTCCACTTT. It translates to CAWSVGQGQNSPLHF.

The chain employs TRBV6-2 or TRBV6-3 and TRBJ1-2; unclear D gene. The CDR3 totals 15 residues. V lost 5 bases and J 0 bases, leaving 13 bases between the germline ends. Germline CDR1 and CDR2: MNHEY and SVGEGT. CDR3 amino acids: CASSQNSSPNYGYTF. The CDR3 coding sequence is TGTGCCAGCAGTCAAAACTCGAGCCCTAACTATGGCTACACCTTC.

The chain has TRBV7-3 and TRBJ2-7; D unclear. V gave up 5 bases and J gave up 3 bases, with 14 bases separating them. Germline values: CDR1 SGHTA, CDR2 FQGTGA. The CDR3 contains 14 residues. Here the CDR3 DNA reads TGTGCCAGCAGCCCCGGCTCTGGAGTCTACGAGCAGTACTTC. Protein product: CASSPGSGVYEQYF.

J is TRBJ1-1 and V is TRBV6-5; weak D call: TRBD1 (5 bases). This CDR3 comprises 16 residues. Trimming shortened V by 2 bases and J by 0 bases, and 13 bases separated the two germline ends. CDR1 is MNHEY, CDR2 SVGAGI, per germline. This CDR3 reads CASSYDTDSLNTEAFF. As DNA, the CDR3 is TGTGCCAGCAGTTACGATACAGACAGCTTGAACACTGAAGCTTTCTTT.

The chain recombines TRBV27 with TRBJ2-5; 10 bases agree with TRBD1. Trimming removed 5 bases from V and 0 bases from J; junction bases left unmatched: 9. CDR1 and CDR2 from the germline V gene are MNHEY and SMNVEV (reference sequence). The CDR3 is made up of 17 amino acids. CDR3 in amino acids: CASSKGDRGWYQETQYF. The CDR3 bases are TGTGCCAGCAGTAAAGGGGACAGGGGCTGGTACCAAGAGACCCAGTACTTC.

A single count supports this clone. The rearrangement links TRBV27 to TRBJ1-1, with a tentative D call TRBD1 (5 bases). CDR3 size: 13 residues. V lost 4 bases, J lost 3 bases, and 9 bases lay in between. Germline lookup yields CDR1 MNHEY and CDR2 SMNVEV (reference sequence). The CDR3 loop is CASSSQGYTEAFF. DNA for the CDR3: TGTGCCAGCAGTTCCCAGGGATACACTGAAGCTTTCTTT.

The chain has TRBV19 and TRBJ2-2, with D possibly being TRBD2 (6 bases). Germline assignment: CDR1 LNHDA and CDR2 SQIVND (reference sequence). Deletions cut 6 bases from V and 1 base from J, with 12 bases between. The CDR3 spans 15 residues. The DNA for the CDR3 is TGTGCCAGTAGGCGGGACTCCCGGAACACCGGGGAGCTGTTTTTT. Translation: CASRRDSRNTGELFF.

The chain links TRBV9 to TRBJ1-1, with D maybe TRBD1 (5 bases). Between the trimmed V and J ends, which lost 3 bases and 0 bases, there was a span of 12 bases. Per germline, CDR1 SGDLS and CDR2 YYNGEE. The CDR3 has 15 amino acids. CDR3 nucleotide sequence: TGTGCCAGCAGCGCGGTGACAGACATGAACACTGAAGCTTTCTTT. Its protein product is CASSAVTDMNTEAFF.

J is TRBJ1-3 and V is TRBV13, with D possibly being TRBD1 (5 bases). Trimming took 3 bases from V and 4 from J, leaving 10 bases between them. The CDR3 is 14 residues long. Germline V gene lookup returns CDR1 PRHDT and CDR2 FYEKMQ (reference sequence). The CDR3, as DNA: TGTGCCAGCAGCTTCCCGACAGAAGGAAACACCATATATTTT. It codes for CASSFPTEGNTIYF. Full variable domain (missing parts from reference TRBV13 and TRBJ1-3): AAGVIQSPRHLIKEKRETATLKCYPIPRHDTVYWYQQGPGQDPQFLISFYEKMQSDKGSIPDRFSAQQFSDYHSELNMSSLELGDSALYFCASSFPTEGNTIYFGEGSWLTVV.

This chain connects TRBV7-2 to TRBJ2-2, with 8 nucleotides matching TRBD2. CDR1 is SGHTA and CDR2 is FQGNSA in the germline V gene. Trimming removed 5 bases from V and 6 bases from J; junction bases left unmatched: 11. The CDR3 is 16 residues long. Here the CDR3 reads CASSPRAGGVSGELFF. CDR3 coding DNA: TGTGCCAGCAGCCCTAGGGCGGGGGGTGTCTCCGGGGAGCTGTTTTTT.

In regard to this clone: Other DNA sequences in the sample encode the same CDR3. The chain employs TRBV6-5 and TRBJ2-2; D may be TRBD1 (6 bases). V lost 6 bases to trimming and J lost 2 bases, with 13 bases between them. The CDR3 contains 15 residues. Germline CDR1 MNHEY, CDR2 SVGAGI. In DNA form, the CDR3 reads TGTGCCAGCAGGCTCGGGACAAAAAACACCGGGGAGCTGTTTTTT. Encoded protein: CASRLGTKNTGELFF.

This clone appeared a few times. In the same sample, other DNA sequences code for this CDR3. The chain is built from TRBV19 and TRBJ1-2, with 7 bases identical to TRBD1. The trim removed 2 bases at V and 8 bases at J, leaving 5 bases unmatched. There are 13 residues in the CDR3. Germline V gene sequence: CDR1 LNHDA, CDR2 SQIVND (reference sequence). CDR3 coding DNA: TGTGCCAGTAGTATAACACAGGGGTCGGGCTACACCTTC. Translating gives CASSITQGSGYTF.

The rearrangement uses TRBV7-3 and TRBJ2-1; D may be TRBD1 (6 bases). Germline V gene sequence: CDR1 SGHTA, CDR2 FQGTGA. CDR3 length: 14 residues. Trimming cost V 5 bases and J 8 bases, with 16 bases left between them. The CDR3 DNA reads TGTGCCAGCAGCCACGTACAGGGCGGGTATGAGCAGTTCTTC. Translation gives CASSHVQGGYEQFF.

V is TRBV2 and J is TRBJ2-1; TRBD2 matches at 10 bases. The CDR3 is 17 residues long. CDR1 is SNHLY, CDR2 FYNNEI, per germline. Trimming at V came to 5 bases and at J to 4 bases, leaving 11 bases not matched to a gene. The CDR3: CASSLPPSGRSYNEQFF. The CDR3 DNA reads TGTGCCAGCAGTCTCCCCCCTAGCGGGAGAAGTTACAATGAGCAGTTCTTC.

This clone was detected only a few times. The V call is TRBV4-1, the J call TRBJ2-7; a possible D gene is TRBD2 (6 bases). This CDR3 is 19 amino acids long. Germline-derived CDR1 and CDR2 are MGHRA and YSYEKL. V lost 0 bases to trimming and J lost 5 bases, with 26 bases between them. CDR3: CASSQEEFDWVGRSDEQYF. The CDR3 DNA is TGCGCCAGCAGCCAAGAGGAATTTGACTGGGTCGGGAGAAGCGACGAGCAGTACTTC.

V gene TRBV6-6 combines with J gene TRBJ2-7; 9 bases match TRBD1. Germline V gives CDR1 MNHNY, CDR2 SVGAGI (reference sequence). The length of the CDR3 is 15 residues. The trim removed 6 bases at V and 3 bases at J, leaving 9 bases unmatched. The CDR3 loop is CASRKGTGTLYEQYF. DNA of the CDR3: TGTGCCAGCAGAAAGGGGACAGGGACTCTCTACGAGCAGTACTTC.

The CDR3 DNA reads TGTGCCAGCAAGGATAGTAGCGACACAGATACGCAGTATTTT. It translates to CASKDSSDTDTQYF. The rearrangement joins TRBV6-4 to TRBJ2-3; tentatively, D is TRBD2 (5 bases). The length of the CDR3 is 14 residues. The germline V gene encodes CDR1 MRHNA and CDR2 SNTAGT. V dropped 7 bases and J dropped 2 bases, with 13 bases sitting between them.

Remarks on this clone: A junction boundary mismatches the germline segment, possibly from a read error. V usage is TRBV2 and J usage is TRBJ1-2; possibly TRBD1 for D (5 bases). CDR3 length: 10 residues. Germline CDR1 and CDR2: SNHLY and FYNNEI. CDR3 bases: TGTGCCAGCAGCGACGGCGGGGGAGGATTC. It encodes CASSDGGGGF.

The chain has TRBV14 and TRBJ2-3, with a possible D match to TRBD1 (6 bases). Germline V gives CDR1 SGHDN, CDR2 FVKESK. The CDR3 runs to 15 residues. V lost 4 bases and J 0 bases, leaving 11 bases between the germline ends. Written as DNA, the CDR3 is TGTGCCAGCAGCCGCAGGACAGTTAGCACAGATACGCAGTATTTT. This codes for CASSRRTVSTDTQYF.

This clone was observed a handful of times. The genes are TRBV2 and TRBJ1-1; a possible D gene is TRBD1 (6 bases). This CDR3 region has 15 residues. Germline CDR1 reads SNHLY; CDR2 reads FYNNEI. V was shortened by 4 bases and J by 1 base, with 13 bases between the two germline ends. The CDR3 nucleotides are TGTGCCAGCAGTGGGGTGGGACACAAGAACACTGAAGCTTTCTTT. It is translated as CASSGVGHKNTEAFF.

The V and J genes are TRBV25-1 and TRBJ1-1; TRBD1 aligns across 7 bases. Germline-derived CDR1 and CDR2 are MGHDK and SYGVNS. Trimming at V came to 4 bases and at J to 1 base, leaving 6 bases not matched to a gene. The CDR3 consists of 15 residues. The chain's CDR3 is CASSGWDSQNTEAFF. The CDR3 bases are TGTGCCAGCAGTGGCTGGGACAGCCAGAACACTGAAGCTTTCTTT.

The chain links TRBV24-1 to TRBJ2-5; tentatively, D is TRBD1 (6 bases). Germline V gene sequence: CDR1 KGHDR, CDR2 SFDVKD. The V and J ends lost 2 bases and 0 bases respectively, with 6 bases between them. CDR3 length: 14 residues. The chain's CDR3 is CATSDWDNQETQYF. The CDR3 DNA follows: TGTGCCACCAGTGATTGGGACAACCAAGAGACCCAGTACTTC.

The DNA for the CDR3 is TGTGCCAGCGGGGAGCAAGTCTCCTACGAGCAGTACTTC. This encodes CASGEQVSYEQYF. The chain employs TRBV6-5 and TRBJ2-7; a possible D gene is TRBD2 (5 bases). The V and J ends lost 8 bases and 0 bases respectively, with 11 bases between them. The germline CDR1 and CDR2 sequences are MNHEY and SVGAGI. This CDR3 has 13 residues.

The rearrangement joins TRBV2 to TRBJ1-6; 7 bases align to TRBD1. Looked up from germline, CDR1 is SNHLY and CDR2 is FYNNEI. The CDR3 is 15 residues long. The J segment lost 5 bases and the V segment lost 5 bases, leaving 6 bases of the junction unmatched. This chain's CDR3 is CASSSDRVDNSPLHF. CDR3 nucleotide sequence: TGTGCCAGCAGTTCTGACAGGGTTGATAATTCACCCCTCCACTTT. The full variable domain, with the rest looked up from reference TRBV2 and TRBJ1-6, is EPEVTQTPSHQVTQMGQEVILRCVPISNHLYFYWYRQILGQKVEFLVSFYNNEISEKSEIFDDQFSVERPDGSNFTLKIRSTKLEDSAMYFCASSSDRVDNSPLHFGNGTRLTVT.

The CDR3 nucleotides read TGTGCCAGCAGCTCCGACCGGCCGAGACAAACACTGACAGCTTTCTTT. Amino acid sequence: CASSSDRPRQTLTAFF. This chain uses TRBV7-2 with TRBJ1-1; no firm D call. Germline V gene data show CDR1 as SGHTA and CDR2 as FQGNSA. V lost 4 bases and J 10 bases, leaving 25 bases between the germline ends. This CDR3 has 16 amino acids.

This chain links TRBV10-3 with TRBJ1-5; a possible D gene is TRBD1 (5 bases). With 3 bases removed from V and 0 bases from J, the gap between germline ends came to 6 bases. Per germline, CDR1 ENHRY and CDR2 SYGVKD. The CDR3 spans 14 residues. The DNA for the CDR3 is TGTGCCATCAGTGAAGGGGTTAGCAATCAGCCCCAGCATTTT. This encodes CAISEGVSNQPQHF.